This is a list of T cell receptor beta chains from one sample in a study of blood T cell repertoires in COVID-19. Only in-frame clones appear in the TCRdb table, and some are missing; sequencing was by immunoSEQ multiplex PCR. The sample has tens of thousands of clones, 84% seen once. Sequenced: peripheral blood. All receptors come from a man between 45 and 60 years old with acute or convalescent COVID-19. CDR3s leave out the opening cysteine and the closing phenylalanine or tryptophan. The order of the fields is V gene, J gene, CDR3 protein.

v_call: TRBV28
j_call: TRBJ2-1
cdr3_aa: ASGTTFSGGLNEQF

v_call: TRBV3-1/TRBV3-2
j_call: TRBJ2-3
cdr3_aa: ASSKVGWTGRTDTQY

v_call: TRBV7-2
j_call: TRBJ2-2
cdr3_aa: ASSSLLGELF

v_call: TRBV10-1
j_call: TRBJ2-2
cdr3_aa: ASSESTGGRRAGELF

v_call: TRBV3-1/TRBV3-2
j_call: TRBJ2-3
cdr3_aa: ASSQVSTDTQY

v_call: TRBV28
j_call: TRBJ2-7
cdr3_aa: ASSFRVSSYEQY

v_call: TRBV3-1/TRBV3-2
j_call: TRBJ2-7
cdr3_aa: ASSHRRAGGGTYEQY

v_call: TRBV19
j_call: TRBJ2-1
cdr3_aa: ASTYGSSYNEQF

v_call: TRBV29-1
j_call: TRBJ1-3
cdr3_aa: SVDRGKDTIY

v_call: TRBV5-1
j_call: TRBJ1-5
cdr3_aa: ASSPTAGTDQPQH

v_call: TRBV19
j_call: TRBJ2-2
cdr3_aa: ASTQRGRDTGELF

v_call: TRBV6-2/TRBV6-3
j_call: TRBJ2-3
cdr3_aa: ASSYPLVGTDTQY

v_call: TRBV9
j_call: TRBJ2-1
cdr3_aa: ASSVVWAGAYNEQF